This entry describes one T cell receptor (beta chain). The data belong to a study of T cell responses to AZD1222 COVID-19 vaccine. This table comes from immunoSEQ multiplex PCR, and its TCRdb copy is limited to in-frame clones, with some not included. The sample contains about 100,000 clones, around 90% of which appear only once. The sequence derives from an adult in good health. This specimen consisted of peripheral blood, obtained on day 0 of AZD1222 vaccination.

The CDR3 nucleotides read TGCGCCAGCAGCCAAGGATTCGGGACTGAAGCTTTCTTT. It encodes CASSQGFGTEAFF. V usage is TRBV4-3 and J usage is TRBJ1-1; no clear D. V was cut by 1 base and J by 5 bases, with 8 bases left in between. Germline loops: CDR1 LGHNA, CDR2 YSLEER. The CDR3 has 13 residues.